Each of the 4 T cell receptor beta chains below was sequenced from the same sample in a study of response to subunit inactivated influenza vaccine listed by TCRdb under 2018. The method behind the library was RT-PCR. Sequencer: Illumina HiSeq 2500. The public reads were reprocessed in TCRdb via fastp at Q25 and MiXCR, keeping in-frame beta chains. Entries that share a CDR3 protein sequence are merged under the most common genes and DNA. Here the sample has roughly 790,000 distinct CDR3 sequences; 21% occur a single time. The ten most abundant clones make up around 9.6% of the sample. The material was PBMCs from blood, obtained approximately 5 days after vaccination. Receptors were obtained from a man aged 50-59 years who received an inactivated influenza vaccine. Donor details come from another sample of the same person, matched by shared clones.

The rearrangement joins TRBV25-1 to TRBJ2-7; D is ambiguous. Germline loops: CDR1 MGHDK, CDR2 SYGVNS. Trimming pared 3 bases from V and 0 bases from J, leaving 12 bases between. The CDR3 runs 15 residues. The CDR3 coding sequence is TGTGCCAGCAGTGATCCCTCGATTCACTCCTACGAGCAGTACTTC. Translation gives CASSDPSIHSYEQYF.

J is TRBJ2-3 and V is TRBV7-3; 8 bases are shared with TRBD2. With 5 bases clipped from V and 4 bases from J, the junction kept 8 bases outside the gene matches. Germline V lookup: CDR1 SGHTA, CDR2 FQGTGA. There are 15 residues in the CDR3. CDR3 protein: CASSASGSGPDTQYF. The CDR3 nucleotides are TGTGCCAGCAGCGCAAGCGGGAGCGGCCCAGATACGCAGTATTTT. Full variable domain (outside the CDR3, taken from reference TRBV7-3 and TRBJ2-3): GAGVSQTPSNKVTEKGKYVELRCDPISGHTALYWYRQSLGQGPEFLIYFQGTGAADDSGLPNDRFFAVRPEGSVSTLKIQRTERGDSAVYLCASSASGSGPDTQYFGPGTRLTVL.

In this sample, this clonotype turned up a few times. The V gene is TRBV28, the J gene TRBJ2-3; D is perhaps TRBD1 or TRBD2 (5 bases each). CDR3 length: 11 amino acids. Per germline, CDR1 MDHEN and CDR2 SYDVKM. CDR3 sequence reads: CGLGTTDTQYF. The DNA for the CDR3 is TGTGGGCTTGGGACCACAGATACGCAGTATTTT.

This clonotype was counted once. The gene calls are TRBV20-1 and TRBJ2-7; no clear D. The CDR3 is 14 residues long. Between the trimmed V and J ends, which lost 0 bases and 2 bases, there was a span of 11 bases. In germline, CDR1 is DFQATT, CDR2 SNEGSKA (reference sequence). The CDR3, as DNA: TGCAGTGCTAGAGATCCCGACGGTACCTACGAGCAGTACTTC. Its translation: CSARDPDGTYEQYF.